The source of this TCR beta chain is a study of cytomegalovirus exposure and HLA in healthy donors. As for the study in general: In a previous analysis, some 110 million unique TCR beta sequences were found from roughly 200 million T cells.

Comment on this clone: Its antigen is currently unknown.

The PCR employed 60 Vbeta primers together with 13 Jbeta primers. Generated by immunoSEQ multiplex PCR, the TCRdb table keeps only in-frame clones and is missing some. The sample has about 120,000 clones; approximately 80% are singletons. Donors had nominal health at sampling but likely had unrecorded immune exposures. Study-wide results and caveats: Some TCR beta chains (about 180 of them) were listed as cytomegalovirus-associated. Rarity marked most TCR sequences, yet some public TCRs occurred in many donors.

Sequencing was performed on PBMCs. The sequence derives from a man aged 35 to 55 in good health and CMV-seropositive.

The CDR3, as DNA: TGTGCCAGCAGACTAGCGGGGCAGTACAATGAGCAGTTCTTC. This sequence encodes CASRLAGQYNEQFF. V gene TRBV7-9 combines with J gene TRBJ2-1, with 10 bases that match TRBD2. Germline CDR1 and CDR2: SEHNR and FQNEAQ (reference sequence). The length of the CDR3 is 14 residues. The V segment lost 6 bases and the J segment 4 bases; nucleotides outside the gene matches: 3.